The 20 T cell receptor beta chains in this list originate from one sample, sequenced in a study of T-cell memory formation after mild COVID-19. TCRdb reprocessed the 5' RACE reads via MiXCR and lists one record per CDR3 protein. The repertoire includes about 350,000 distinct CDR3 sequences, roughly 13% of them detected once, and about 20% sits in the top ten. The sample was PBMCs or a T cell subset sorted from them (not recorded which). These receptors all come from a man between 18 and 29 years old who had mild COVID-19 (a few samples of this study predate the infection). Cell type and time point are not known.

Only a few counts were recorded for this clonotype. The chain employs TRBV7-6 and TRBJ1-4; D call uncertain. CDR1 is SGHVS and CDR2 is FNYEAQ in the germline V gene. The CDR3 length is 14 residues. The ends were cut back, 4 bases at V and 6 bases at J, with 12 bases in the middle. The CDR3 protein is CASSSTDRYEKLFF. In nucleotides, the CDR3 is TGTGCCAGCAGCTCCACGGACCGTTATGAAAAACTGTTTTTT.

The V and J genes are TRBV27 and TRBJ1-5; unclear D gene. The CDR3 runs 14 residues. Trimming removed 5 bases at V and 7 bases at J, with 15 bases between. Germline V gives CDR1 MNHEY, CDR2 SMNVEV (reference sequence). The chain's CDR3 is CASSHLREDQPQHF. The CDR3 nucleotides are TGTGCCAGCAGTCACCTGCGGGAGGACCAGCCCCAGCATTTT.

The table lists this clonotype with a few counts. The rearrangement joins TRBV7-9 to TRBJ1-1; D is perhaps TRBD1 (6 bases). This CDR3 has 15 residues. Germline V gives CDR1 SEHNR, CDR2 FQNEAQ (reference sequence). V lost 5 bases, J lost 0 bases, and 13 bases lay in between. The CDR3 reads CASSRQQGVNTEAFF. CDR3 coding DNA: TGTGCCAGCAGCCGGCAACAGGGAGTGAACACTGAAGCTTTCTTT.

The chain uses TRBV6-6 and TRBJ2-2; 8 positions match TRBD1. V lost 2 bases, J lost 5 bases, and 4 bases stayed unmatched. The CDR3 totals 15 residues. CDR1 and CDR2 from the germline V gene are MNHNY and SVGAGI (reference sequence). The CDR3 region has the DNA TGTGCCAGCAGTTACGGACAGGGAGGTACCGGGGAGCTGTTTTTT. It translates to CASSYGQGGTGELFF.

This clonotype was counted only a few times. The chain links TRBV11-2 to TRBJ2-1; TRBD2 might be the D (6 bases). V gave up 4 bases and J gave up 13 bases, with 17 bases separating them. CDR1 is SGHAT, CDR2 FQNNGV, per germline. The CDR3 has 13 amino acids. Written as DNA, the CDR3 is TGTGCCAGCAGCTCCCAAGTGCAGGGACTCCAGTTCTTC. Translation: CASSSQVQGLQFF.

This sequence joins TRBV13 and TRBJ1-2, with D hard to call. V was pared by 3 bases and J by 7 bases, with 15 bases between. The V gene's germline CDR1 is PRHDT and CDR2 FYEKMQ (reference sequence). There are 14 residues in the CDR3. CDR3 in amino acids: CASSFFGVSVGYTF. Written as DNA, the CDR3 is TGTGCCAGCAGCTTTTTTGGGGTGTCAGTTGGCTACACCTTC.

The chain uses TRBV11-2 and TRBJ2-3; D tentatively fits TRBD1 or TRBD2 (5 bases each). Germline assignment: CDR1 SGHAT and CDR2 FQNNGV. The CDR3 contains 16 residues. V was pared by 8 bases and J by 10 bases, with 28 bases between. CDR3 residues: CASRLSGPGPLGAQYF. The CDR3 region has the DNA TGTGCCAGCCGCCTCTCGGGACCGGGTCCCTTAGGTGCGCAGTATTTT.

The J gene is TRBJ1-2, the V gene TRBV20-1; the D gene is possibly TRBD1 (6 bases). Germline V CDR1 and CDR2: DFQATT, SNEGSKA (reference sequence). V lost 6 bases and J 6 bases, leaving 14 bases between the germline ends. The length of the CDR3 is 12 residues. The CDR3 nucleotides are TGCAGTGCACAGCCGGGGGGCCATGGCTACACCTTC. Its translation is CSAQPGGHGYTF.

The chain employs TRBV20-1 and TRBJ2-7; a possible D gene is TRBD1 (6 bases). Trimming removed 5 bases at V and 3 bases at J, with 20 bases between. Looked up from germline, CDR1 is DFQATT and CDR2 is SNEGSKA (reference sequence). The CDR3 is 15 residues long. The DNA of the CDR3 is TGCAGTGCTCCTGAATCAACAGGGTCGAACTACGAGCAGTACTTC. It is translated as CSAPESTGSNYEQYF.

In this sample, this clonotype turned up a few times. The rearrangement uses TRBV4-1 and TRBJ2-3, with TRBD1 identical over 8 bases. Germline V lookup: CDR1 MGHRA, CDR2 YSYEKL. The CDR3 is 17 amino acids. With 0 bases clipped from V and 6 bases from J, the junction kept 11 bases outside the gene matches. The DNA of the CDR3 is TGCGCCAGCAGCCAAGAACGACAGGGGTTCGGGTGGGATACGCAGTATTTT. Residues: CASSQERQGFGWDTQYF.

The J gene is TRBJ2-3, the V gene TRBV28, with D maybe TRBD2 (6 bases). Trimming removed 5 bases at V and 1 base at J, with 10 bases between. CDR1 and CDR2 from the germline V gene are MDHEN and SYDVKM. The CDR3 consists of 14 residues. This CDR3 is CASSEGTGTDTQYF. CDR3 in DNA: TGTGCCAGCAGTGAAGGGACTGGCACAGATACGCAGTATTTT.

This chain uses TRBV20-1 with TRBJ2-5; D possibly uses TRBD1 or TRBD2 (6 bases each). The CDR3 has 15 amino acids. V was cut by 5 bases and J by 5 bases, with 21 bases left in between. Germline V lookup: CDR1 DFQATT, CDR2 SNEGSKA (reference sequence). The CDR3 region has the DNA TGCAGTGCTTCTGAGTCCGGGGGCTCATGGGAGACCCAGTACTTC. It specifies CSASESGGSWETQYF.

The rearrangement links TRBV5-5 to TRBJ2-5; unclear D gene. Germline CDR1 and CDR2: SGHKS and YYEKEE (reference sequence). The CDR3 runs to 15 residues. V dropped 0 bases and J dropped 2 bases, with 11 bases sitting between them. The CDR3 here is CASSLGPSAQETQYF. The DNA of the CDR3 is TGTGCCAGCAGCTTGGGCCCGTCCGCACAAGAGACCCAGTACTTC.

The V gene is TRBV7-2, the J gene TRBJ2-7; 7 bases map to TRBD2. J lost 7 bases, V lost 5 bases, and 8 bases had no gene match. The CDR3 runs to 13 residues. CDR1 and CDR2 (germline): SGHTA, FQGNSA. Written as DNA, the CDR3 is TGTGCCAGCAGCCCGAATCCGGGGGGTGAGCAGTACGTC. Encoded protein: CASSPNPGGEQYV.

Only a few counts were recorded for this clonotype. The V and J genes are TRBV4-2 and TRBJ2-3; D assignment may be TRBD1 or TRBD2 (6 bases each). CDR1 and CDR2 from the germline V gene are LGHNA and YNFKEQ. V lost 4 bases to trimming and J lost 4 bases, with 15 bases between them. CDR3 length equals 15 residues. The CDR3 nucleotides read TGTGCCAGCAGCCTTCGGGGGCCCTCCGCAGATACGCAGTATTTT. It translates to CASSLRGPSADTQYF.

This clonotype was seen a handful of times. The chain employs TRBV6-2 or TRBV6-3 and TRBJ2-1, with TRBD2 identical over 14 bases. The trim removed 5 bases at V and 8 bases at J, leaving 8 bases unmatched. This CDR3 region has 16 residues. Germline assignment: CDR1 MNHEY and CDR2 SVGEGT. CDR3 bases: TGTGCCAGCAGTCCCCGACTAGCGGGGGGGCCGGATGAGCAGTTCTTC. Translated, it gives CASSPRLAGGPDEQFF.

This clonotype was observed a handful of times. The chain joins TRBV14 to TRBJ1-6, with D hard to call. This CDR3 has 15 amino acids. Trimming removed 1 base from V and 7 bases from J, with 11 bases in between. Germline assignment: CDR1 SGHDN and CDR2 FVKESK. The CDR3: CASSQVVQLNSPLHF. The CDR3 DNA reads as TGTGCCAGCAGCCAAGTCGTACAGTTAAATTCACCCCTCCACTTT.

This clonotype occurred a few times. V gene TRBV20-1 combines with J gene TRBJ1-5; 7 nucleotides match TRBD1. Germline CDR1 is DFQATT and CDR2 is SNEGSKA (reference sequence). The CDR3 runs 15 residues. Losses at the gene ends were 2 bases for V and 2 bases for J; bases not matched to a gene: 6. The chain's CDR3 is CSARKDRAGNQPQHF. The CDR3 DNA reads as TGCAGTGCTAGAAAAGACAGGGCGGGCAATCAGCCCCAGCATTTT.

This clonotype was counted a few times. The V and J genes are TRBV7-2 and TRBJ1-6; no reliable D call. Looked up from germline, CDR1 is SGHTA and CDR2 is FQGNSA. V lost 5 bases and J lost 0, with 11 bases in between. CDR3 length: 16 amino acids. The CDR3 here is CASSPQRGSYNSPLHF. The CDR3 nucleotides are TGTGCCAGCAGCCCCCAGCGGGGCTCCTATAATTCACCCCTCCACTTT.

The rearrangement uses TRBV6-1 and TRBJ2-5, with 7 bases identical to TRBD1. CDR1 is MNHNS and CDR2 is SASEGT in the germline V gene. V shed 6 bases, J shed 5 bases, and the junction held 9 bases outside the gene matches. The CDR3 sequence is 14 residues long. As DNA, the CDR3 is TGTGCCAGCAGCCCGAACAGGGGTGGGGAGACCCAGTACTTC. This encodes CASSPNRGGETQYF.